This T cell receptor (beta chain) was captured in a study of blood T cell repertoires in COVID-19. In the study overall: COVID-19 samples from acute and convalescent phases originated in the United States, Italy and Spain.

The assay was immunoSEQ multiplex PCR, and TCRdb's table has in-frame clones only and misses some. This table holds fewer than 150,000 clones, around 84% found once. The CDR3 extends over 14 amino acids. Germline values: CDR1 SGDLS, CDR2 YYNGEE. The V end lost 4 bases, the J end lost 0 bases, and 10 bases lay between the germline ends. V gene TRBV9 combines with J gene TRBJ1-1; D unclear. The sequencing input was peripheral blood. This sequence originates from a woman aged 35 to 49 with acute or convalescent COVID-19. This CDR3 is CASSPRRLNTEAFF. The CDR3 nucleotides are TGTGCCAGCAGCCCTAGGAGACTGAACACTGAAGCTTTCTTT.